This T cell receptor (beta chain) comes out of a study of shared clonotypes between healthy human individuals. The CDR3 is 15 residues long. The V gene lost 5 bases and the J gene lost 8 bases, with 19 bases spanning the gap. Germline V lookup: CDR1 MNHEY, CDR2 SMNVEV (reference sequence). Running of the assay took place at deep level. TCRdb's table, derived via immunoSEQ multiplex PCR, lists solely in-frame clones and lacks some. The table records about 120,000 clones, approximately 70% of them present only once. The material sequenced was memory CD8+ T cells sorted from blood. Subset specified: CD45RO+ cells pooled with CCR7-negative TemRA cells. This chain joins TRBV27 and TRBJ2-1; possible D gene TRBD2, 6 bases. The origin of this receptor is a woman aged 25 to 39 in good health. The CDR3, as DNA: TGTGCCAGCAGTCTCGGAGTCTCGGGGGAAGATGAGCAGTTCTTC. Amino acids: CASSLGVSGEDEQFF.